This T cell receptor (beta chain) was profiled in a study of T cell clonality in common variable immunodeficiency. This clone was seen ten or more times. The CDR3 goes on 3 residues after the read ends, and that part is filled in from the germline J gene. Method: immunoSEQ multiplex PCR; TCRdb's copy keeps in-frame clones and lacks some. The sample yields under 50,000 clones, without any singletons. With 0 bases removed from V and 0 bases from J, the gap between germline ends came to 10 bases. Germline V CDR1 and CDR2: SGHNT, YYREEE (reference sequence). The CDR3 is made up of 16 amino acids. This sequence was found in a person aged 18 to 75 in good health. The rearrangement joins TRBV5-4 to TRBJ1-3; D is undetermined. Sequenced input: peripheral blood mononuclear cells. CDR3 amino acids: CASSLEGGTSGNTIYF. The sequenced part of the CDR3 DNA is TGTGCCAGCAGCTTGGAAGGCGGAACCTCTGGAAACACC.